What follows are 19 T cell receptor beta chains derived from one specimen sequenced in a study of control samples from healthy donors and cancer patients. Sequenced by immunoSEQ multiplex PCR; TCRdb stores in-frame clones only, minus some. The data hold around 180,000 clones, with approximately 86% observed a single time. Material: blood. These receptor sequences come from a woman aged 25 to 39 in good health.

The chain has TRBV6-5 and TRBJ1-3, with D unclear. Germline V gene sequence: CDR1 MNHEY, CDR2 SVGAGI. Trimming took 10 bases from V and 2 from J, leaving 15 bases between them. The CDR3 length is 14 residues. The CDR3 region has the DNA TGTGCCATAGCTCTAGGAGTGGCTGGAAACACCATATATTTT. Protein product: CAIALGVAGNTIYF.

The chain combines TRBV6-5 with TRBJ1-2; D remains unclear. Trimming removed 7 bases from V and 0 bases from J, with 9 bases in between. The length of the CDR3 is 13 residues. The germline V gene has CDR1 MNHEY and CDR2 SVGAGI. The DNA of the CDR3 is TGTGCCAGCACTCGAAGCCCTAACTATGGCTACACCTTC. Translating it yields CASTRSPNYGYTF.

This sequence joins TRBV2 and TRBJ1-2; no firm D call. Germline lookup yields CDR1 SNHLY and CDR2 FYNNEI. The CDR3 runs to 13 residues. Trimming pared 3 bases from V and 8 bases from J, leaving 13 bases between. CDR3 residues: CASSEGHSRGYTF. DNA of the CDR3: TGTGCCAGCAGTGAGGGTCACTCCCGCGGCTACACCTTC.

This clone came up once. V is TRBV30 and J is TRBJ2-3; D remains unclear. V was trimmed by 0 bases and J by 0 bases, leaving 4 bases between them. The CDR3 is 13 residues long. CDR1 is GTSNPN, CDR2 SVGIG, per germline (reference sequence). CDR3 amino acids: CAWSVRSTDTQYF. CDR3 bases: TGTGCCTGGAGTGTACGTAGCACAGATACGCAGTATTTT.

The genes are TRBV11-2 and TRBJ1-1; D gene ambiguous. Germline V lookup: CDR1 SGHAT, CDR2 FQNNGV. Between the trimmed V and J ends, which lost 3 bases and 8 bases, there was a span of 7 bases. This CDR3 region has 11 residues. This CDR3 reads CASSFETEAFF. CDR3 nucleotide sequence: TGTGCCAGCAGCTTTGAGACCGAAGCTTTCTTT.

CDR3 nucleotide sequence: TGTGCCAGCAGTTACGGGCGGGCGGGTACCGATACGCAGTATTTT. Its translation is CASSYGRAGTDTQYF. The V call is TRBV6-5, the J call TRBJ2-3; tentatively, D is TRBD2 (5 bases). CDR3 size: 15 residues. The ends were cut back, 2 bases at V and 6 bases at J, with 15 bases in the middle. The germline CDR1 and CDR2 sequences are MNHEY and SVGAGI.

The CDR3 protein is CASSLWGVRPQGFNEQYF. The CDR3 nucleotides are TGTGCCAGCAGCCTGTGGGGAGTACGACCCCAAGGGTTTAACGAGCAGTACTTC. The chain employs TRBV28 and TRBJ2-7, with D possibly being TRBD2 (5 bases). CDR1 is MDHEN and CDR2 is SYDVKM in the germline V gene. Trimming removed 6 bases at V and 5 bases at J, with 29 bases between. The CDR3 spans 18 residues.

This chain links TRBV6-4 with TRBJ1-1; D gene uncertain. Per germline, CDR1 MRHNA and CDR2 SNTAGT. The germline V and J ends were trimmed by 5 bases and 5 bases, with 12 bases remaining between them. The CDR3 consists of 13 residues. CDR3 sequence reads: CASSRAPWTEAFF. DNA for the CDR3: TGTGCCAGCAGTCGCGCCCCGTGGACTGAAGCTTTCTTT.

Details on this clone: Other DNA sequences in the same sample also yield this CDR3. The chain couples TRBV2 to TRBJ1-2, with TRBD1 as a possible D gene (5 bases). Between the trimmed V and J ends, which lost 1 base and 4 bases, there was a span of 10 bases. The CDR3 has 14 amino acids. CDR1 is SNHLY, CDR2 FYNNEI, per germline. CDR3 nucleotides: TGTGCCAGCAGTGAAGTCAGCGGGGGCTATGGCTACACCTTC. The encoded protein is CASSEVSGGYGYTF.

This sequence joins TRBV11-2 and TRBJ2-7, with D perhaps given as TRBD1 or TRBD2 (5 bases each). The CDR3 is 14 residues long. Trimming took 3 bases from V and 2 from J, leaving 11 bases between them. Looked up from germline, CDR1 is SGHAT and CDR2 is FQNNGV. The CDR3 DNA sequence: TGTGCCAGCAGCTTTGCCCAGGGACCCTACGAGCAGTACTTC. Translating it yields CASSFAQGPYEQYF.

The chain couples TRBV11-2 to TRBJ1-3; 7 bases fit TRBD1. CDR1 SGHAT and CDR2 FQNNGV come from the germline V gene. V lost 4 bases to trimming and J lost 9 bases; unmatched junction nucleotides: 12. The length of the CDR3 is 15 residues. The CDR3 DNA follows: TGTGCCAGCAGCTCCAGACAGGGTGGGGGTGGCACCATATATTTT. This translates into CASSSRQGGGGTIYF.

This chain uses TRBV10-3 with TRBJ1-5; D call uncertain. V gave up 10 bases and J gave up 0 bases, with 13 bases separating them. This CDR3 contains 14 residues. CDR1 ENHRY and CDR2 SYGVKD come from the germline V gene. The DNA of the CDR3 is TGTGCCACCATGCCTACTTCTAGCAATCAGCCCCAGCATTTT. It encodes CATMPTSSNQPQHF.

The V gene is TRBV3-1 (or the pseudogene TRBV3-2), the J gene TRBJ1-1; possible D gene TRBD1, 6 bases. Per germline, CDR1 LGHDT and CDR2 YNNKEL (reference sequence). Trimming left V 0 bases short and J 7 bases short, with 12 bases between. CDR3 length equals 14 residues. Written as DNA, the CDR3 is TGTGCCAGCAGCCAAGATTGGGACAACGTTGAAGCTTTCTTT. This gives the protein CASSQDWDNVEAFF.

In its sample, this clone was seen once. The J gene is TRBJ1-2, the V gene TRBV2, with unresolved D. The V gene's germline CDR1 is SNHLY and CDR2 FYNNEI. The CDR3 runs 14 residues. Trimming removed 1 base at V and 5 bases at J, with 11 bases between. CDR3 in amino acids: CASSEGQQVYGYTF. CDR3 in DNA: TGTGCCAGCAGTGAAGGGCAGCAAGTGTATGGCTACACCTTC.

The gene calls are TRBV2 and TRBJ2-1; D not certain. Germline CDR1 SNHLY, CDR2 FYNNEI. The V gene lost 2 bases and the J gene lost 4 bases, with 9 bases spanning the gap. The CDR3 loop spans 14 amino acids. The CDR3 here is CASSEWVLYNEQFF. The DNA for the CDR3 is TGTGCCAGCAGTGAATGGGTACTTTACAATGAGCAGTTCTTC.

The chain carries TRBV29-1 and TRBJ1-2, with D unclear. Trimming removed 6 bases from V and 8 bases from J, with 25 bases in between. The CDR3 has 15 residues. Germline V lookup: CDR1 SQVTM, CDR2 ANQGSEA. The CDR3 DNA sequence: TGCAGCGTCATCTGGGAGGATGTCCCGGGGAGCGGCTACACCTTC. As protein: CSVIWEDVPGSGYTF. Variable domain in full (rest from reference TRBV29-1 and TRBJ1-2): SAVISQKPSRDICQRGTSLTIQCQVDSQVTMMFWYRQQPGQSLTLIATANQGSEATYESGFVIDKFPISRPNLTFSTLTVSNMSPEDSSIYLCSVIWEDVPGSGYTFGSGTRLTVV.

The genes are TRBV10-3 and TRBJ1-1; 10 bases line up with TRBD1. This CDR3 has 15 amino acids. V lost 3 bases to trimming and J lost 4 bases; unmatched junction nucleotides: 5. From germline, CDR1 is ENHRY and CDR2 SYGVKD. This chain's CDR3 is CAISDGDRGSTEAFF. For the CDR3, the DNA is TGTGCCATCAGTGACGGGGACAGGGGAAGCACTGAAGCTTTCTTT.

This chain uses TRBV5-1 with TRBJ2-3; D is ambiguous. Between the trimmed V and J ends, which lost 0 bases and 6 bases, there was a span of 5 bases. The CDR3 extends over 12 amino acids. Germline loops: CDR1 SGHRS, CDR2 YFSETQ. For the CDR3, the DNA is TGCGCCAGCAGCTTGGCCGGGGATACGCAGTATTTT. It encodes CASSLAGDTQYF.

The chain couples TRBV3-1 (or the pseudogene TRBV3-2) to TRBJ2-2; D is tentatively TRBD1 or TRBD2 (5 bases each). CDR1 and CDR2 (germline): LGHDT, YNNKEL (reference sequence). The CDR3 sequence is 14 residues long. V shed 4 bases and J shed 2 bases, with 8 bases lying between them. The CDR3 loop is CASSLGTNTGELFF. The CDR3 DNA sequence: TGTGCCAGCAGCCTGGGGACCAACACCGGGGAGCTGTTTTTT.